These 19 T cell receptor beta chains originate from one sample sequenced in a study of CD8 T cells in ankylosing spondylitis. TCRdb processed the 5' RACE reads anew with MiXCR; each CDR3 protein has one entry. The sample records 160,000 or so distinct CDR3 sequences, around a tenth being singletons. The sequenced sample was blood, either unsorted or a sorted T cell fraction (not recorded which). These receptors were collected from a female donor with ankylosing spondylitis or in good health (not recorded which).

This clonotype was recorded at least ten times. The gene calls are TRBV9 and TRBJ2-1; a possible D gene is TRBD1 (6 bases). Trimming pared 4 bases from V and 9 bases from J, leaving 17 bases between. The CDR3 has 14 amino acids. CDR1 and CDR2 (germline): SGDLS, YYNGEE. Written as DNA, the CDR3 is TGTGCCAGCAGCCTCCGGGACATGGCAATTGAGCAGTTCTTC. Translating gives CASSLRDMAIEQFF.

At least ten counts were recorded for this clonotype. The chain combines TRBV7-9 with TRBJ2-5; possibly TRBD1 or TRBD2 for D (7 bases each). The CDR3 consists of 14 residues. Germline V gives CDR1 SEHNR, CDR2 FQNEAQ (reference sequence). Deletions cut 5 bases from V and 3 bases from J, with 13 bases between. This CDR3 is CASSRGGGKETQYF. The CDR3 coding sequence is TGTGCCAGCAGCCGGGGAGGGGGCAAAGAGACCCAGTACTTC.

This clonotype was observed a handful of times. V usage is TRBV7-2 and J usage is TRBJ2-3; D unresolved. There are 15 residues in the CDR3. V lost 6 bases, J lost 6 bases, and 19 bases lay in between. Germline V CDR1 and CDR2: SGHTA, FQGNSA. CDR3 loop: CASRSSKEDWDTQYF. CDR3 coding DNA: TGTGCCAGCAGATCGTCGAAAGAAGATTGGGATACGCAGTATTTT.

The genes are TRBV27 and TRBJ2-7; D possibly matches TRBD1 or TRBD2 (6 bases each). The CDR3 is 13 residues long. Trimming left V 3 bases short and J 7 bases short, with 13 bases between. In germline, CDR1 is MNHEY, CDR2 SMNVEV (reference sequence). The CDR3 region is CASSLLKGGEQYF. The CDR3 region has the DNA TGTGCCAGCAGTTTGCTCAAGGGGGGAGAGCAGTACTTC.

The chain combines TRBV5-6 with TRBJ2-3; 7 positions match TRBD2. This CDR3 has 15 amino acids. CDR1 SGHDT and CDR2 YYEEEE come from the germline V gene. J was trimmed by 7 bases and V by 2 bases; bases with no gene match: 10. CDR3 bases: TGTGCCAGCAGCTTACTAGCGAGAGTCCGACATACGCAGTATTTT. Its protein product is CASSLLARVRHTQYF.

V gene TRBV25-1 combines with J gene TRBJ2-7, with TRBD1 as a possible D gene (6 bases). The germline CDR1 and CDR2 sequences are MGHDK and SYGVNS. This CDR3 region has 13 residues. Deletions cut 7 bases from V and 6 bases from J, with 16 bases between. The CDR3 sequence: CASTEQGLSEQYF. In nucleotides, the CDR3 is TGTGCCAGCACCGAGCAGGGGTTGAGCGAGCAGTACTTC.

The sample holds a few counts of this clonotype. This chain connects TRBV13 to TRBJ2-3; 10 nucleotides agree with TRBD2. Germline loops: CDR1 PRHDT, CDR2 FYEKMQ (reference sequence). The CDR3 loop spans 19 amino acids. Losses at the gene ends were 4 bases for V and 1 base for J; bases not matched to a gene: 14. As DNA, the CDR3 is TGTGCCAGCAGCTCACCCCGAGCTAGCGGGAGAGGAGGCACAGATACGCAGTATTTT. The encoded protein is CASSSPRASGRGGTDTQYF.

This clonotype was counted a few times. The V gene is TRBV27, the J gene TRBJ2-7; weak D call: TRBD1 (5 bases). The CDR3 runs to 12 residues. V lost 1 base and J 6 bases, leaving 7 bases between the germline ends. CDR1 MNHEY and CDR2 SMNVEV come from the germline V gene (reference sequence). The DNA for the CDR3 is TGTGCCAGCAGTTTATTGGGGCGCGAGCAGTACTTC. Translating it yields CASSLLGREQYF.

This chain links TRBV3-1 with TRBJ2-1; 10 bases agree with TRBD2. Germline V CDR1 and CDR2: LGHDT, YNNKEL (reference sequence). V dropped 3 bases and J dropped 8; count of bases not matched to a gene: 13. The CDR3 is 17 amino acids. The CDR3 sequence: CASSQVLAGAGLDEQFF. CDR3 in DNA: TGTGCCAGCAGCCAGGTCCTAGCGGGAGCAGGGCTCGATGAGCAGTTCTTC.

This clonotype has only a few counts. The rearrangement joins TRBV9 to TRBJ2-1, with D uncertain. The CDR3 is 14 residues long. Trimming removed 5 bases at V and 4 bases at J, with 13 bases between. Germline V gene data show CDR1 as SGDLS and CDR2 as YYNGEE. The CDR3 here is CASSKDPSYNEQFF. The CDR3 region has the DNA TGTGCCAGCAGTAAGGACCCATCGTACAATGAGCAGTTCTTC.

The V gene is TRBV20-1, the J gene TRBJ1-1, with 7 bases identical to TRBD1. CDR1 and CDR2 (germline): DFQATT, SNEGSKA (reference sequence). The CDR3 has 13 amino acids. CDR3 protein: CSVHGTVNTEAFF. The CDR3 DNA follows: TGCAGCGTTCACGGGACAGTGAACACTGAAGCTTTCTTT.

This clonotype was seen repeatedly, ten times or more. This sequence joins TRBV6-1 and TRBJ1-4, with a possible D match to TRBD1 (5 bases). The CDR3 sequence is 15 residues long. Germline CDR1 is MNHNS and CDR2 is SASEGT. The V gene lost 5 bases and the J gene lost 5 bases, with 15 bases spanning the gap. The CDR3 loop is CASSRQTGENEKLFF. As DNA, the CDR3 is TGTGCCAGCAGTCGACAGACGGGGGAGAATGAAAAACTGTTTTTT.

The genes are TRBV6-5 and TRBJ2-3; D might be TRBD1 (6 bases). Germline assignment: CDR1 MNHEY and CDR2 SVGAGI. V was clipped by 2 bases and J by 3 bases, with 18 bases between them. CDR3 length equals 17 residues. CDR3 amino acids: CASSYATGPGLTDTQYF. The CDR3 coding sequence is TGTGCCAGCAGTTACGCGACAGGACCAGGCCTTACAGATACGCAGTATTTT.

V and J are TRBV6-2 or TRBV6-3 and TRBJ2-7; 11 nucleotides agree with TRBD2. The junction had 12 bases not matched to a gene; V was cut back by 6 bases and J by 5 bases. The CDR3 extends over 16 amino acids. The germline gives CDR1 MNHEY, CDR2 SVGEGT. CDR3 DNA sequence: TGTGCCAGCAGACCGACTAGCGGGGCCCTGTTCGACGAGCAGTACTTC. Protein: CASRPTSGALFDEQYF.

The table lists this clonotype with many counts. This chain connects TRBV20-1 to TRBJ2-2, with 11 bases identical to TRBD2. The CDR3 covers 15 residues. J gave up 7 bases and V 6 bases, and 10 bases lay outside the gene matches. Per germline, CDR1 DFQATT and CDR2 SNEGSKA (reference sequence). The CDR3 sequence is CSAIHSGRAVGELFF. The CDR3 bases are TGCAGTGCCATACATAGCGGGAGGGCGGTCGGGGAGCTGTTTTTT.

This clonotype has a handful of counts. V and J are TRBV7-9 and TRBJ2-1; 9 bases line up with TRBD2. The CDR3 loop spans 16 amino acids. Germline V lookup: CDR1 SEHNR, CDR2 FQNEAQ (reference sequence). The V gene end was trimmed by 1 base and the J gene end by 8 bases; junction bases not matched to a gene: 9. In DNA form, the CDR3 reads TGTGCCAGCAGCTTAGAGGCGGGAGGGCCGTGGGATGAGCAGTTCTTC. Translating gives CASSLEAGGPWDEQFF.

This clonotype was seen a few times. The CDR3 DNA is TGTGCCAGCAGCCGGACAGGTGAAGCTTTCTTT. Its protein product is CASSRTGEAFF. J is TRBJ1-1 and V is TRBV7-9; 7 bases align to TRBD1. The CDR3 length is 11 residues. J gave up 7 bases and V 5 bases, and 1 base lay outside the gene matches. Germline lookup yields CDR1 SEHNR and CDR2 FQNEAQ (reference sequence).

This clonotype was observed many times. CDR3 residues: CASSYRDTNQPQHF. The CDR3 nucleotides read TGTGCCAGCAGCTACCGGGACACCAATCAGCCCCAGCATTTT. This chain joins TRBV12-3 or TRBV12-4 and TRBJ1-5, with a weak D call TRBD1 (6 bases). This CDR3 is built from 14 residues. The V end lost 6 bases, the J end lost 3 bases, and 12 bases lay between the germline ends.

This clonotype was observed a handful of times. The chain joins TRBV19 to TRBJ1-2; no reliable D call. V lost 8 bases and J 7 bases, leaving 8 bases between the germline ends. Looked up from germline, CDR1 is LNHDA and CDR2 is SQIVND (reference sequence). The CDR3 is 10 amino acids. CDR3 DNA: TGTGCCAGTCTAGGTGCTGGCTACACCTTC. This encodes CASLGAGYTF.